The subject of this entry is one T cell receptor (beta chain). Its antigen remains undetermined. Base-call qualities are not available, and no considerably larger clone is one nucleotide away. This sample is drawn from a study of blood T cells in healthy people across ages (dated by TCRdb to the mid-2010s). Concerning the study at large: In model experiments, roughly one uniquely barcoded TCR beta cDNA molecule per two T cells was captured by template switching. Two additional independent replicas of 1 million unique cDNA reads from the same blood draw were analyzed for two donors (one aged 18 to 30 and one aged 80 or older). To avoid experimental bias, donors of different ages were randomly spread across the sequencing lanes. Four age groups were formed from the donors: young (average approximately 15 years), middle-aged (approximately 39), aged (over 55) and long-lived (approximately 78). Using deep sequencing normalized with unique cDNA molecular identifiers, the study measured how TCR beta repertoire diversity changes with age.

Study-level results and caveats: The percentage of naive T cells measured by flow cytometry correlated strongly with observed TCR beta diversity. Compared with the aged group, the long-lived group had more naive CD4+ T cells, fewer expanded clones and increased TCR diversity, suggesting age selection. Estimates of total diversity from one million sequenced T cells were regarded as lower bounds and underestimates. As age increased, observed TCR beta diversity per million T cells dropped in a roughly linear way, and a significant reduction was already evident by age roughly 36. The CMV infection status of donors was not known, potentially confounding age-related changes in expanded clonotypes. Since profiling was done on bulk unsorted PBMCs, naive and antigen-experienced compartments could not be conclusively compared.

Receptor libraries were prepared by 5' RACE. TCRdb shows the sequencer as Illumina HiSeq 2500. The second PCR ran for about 6 to 11 cycles and used a J-beta primer mix along with a sample-barcoded 5' primer. Each TCR beta cDNA molecule received a unique molecular identifier from a template-switch 5' adaptor carrying 12 random nucleotides. Each sample yielded at least 3 million CDR3-containing paired-end reads. First-strand cDNA was synthesized from all RNA with the Mint cDNA synthesis kit, primed by a TRBC-specific oligonucleotide. After uracil-DNA glycosylase treatment, a first 18-cycle PCR used universal primers M1SS and BC2_uni_R on all cDNA. Per the original workflow: Normalization of each sample was performed by random selection of 1 million high-quality reads, each carrying a distinct molecular identifier. Reads sharing molecular identifiers were discarded rather than binned into consensus sequences. MiTCR, set to a Q25 quality threshold and the strictest error-elimination algorithm, was used for CDR3 identification, clonotype clustering and error correction. A nonparametric unseen species model with Euler transformation was used to estimate a lower bound on total TCR beta diversity. TCRdb handled the public reads itself, with Q25 trimming in fastp and clone calling in MiXCR, and kept productive beta chains. Rows are unified per CDR3 protein, each entry keeping the most common DNA and genes. The V and J calls were determined by TCRdb, not by the authors. The sample contains roughly 2 million distinct CDR3 sequences, about 50% of them found a single time. Clones ranked in the top ten supply approximately 2.1% of the sample.

Donors were 30 to 45 systemically healthy Caucasian individuals from Russia aged roughly 6 to 90 years. Ten milliliters of peripheral blood were drawn from each donor into EDTA-treated Vacutainer tubes. Ficoll-Paque density-gradient centrifugation was used to isolate PBMCs, with at least 7 million per sample. Total RNA, at least 5 micrograms per sample, was extracted from PBMCs with Trizol reagent. The percentages of naive CD45RAhigh/CD27high T cells were determined by flow cytometry on a PBMC aliquot from every donor. The CDR3 numbers 15 residues from cysteine through phenylalanine. Solely the CDR3 DNA is kept, with 45 bases framed from the first base. The germline V gene supplies CDR1 MNHEY and CDR2 SVGAGI. Relative to germline, V is 5 bases shorter and J is 5 bases shorter, with 16 bases between their ends.

The V and J genes are TRBV6-5 and TRBJ2-1, with no D gene named confidently. The source material was blood. This clonotype originated in a woman in her 40s in good health. In nucleotides, the sequence is TGTGCCAGCAGTCGGACCTCCCGAAAGGACAATGAGCAGTTCTTC. The resulting protein is CASSRTSRKDNEQFF.